This T cell receptor beta chain was identified in a study of CD8 T cells in Susac syndrome. This clonotype was seen a single time. From blood CD8+ and CD4+ T cells, the TCR beta chain was sequenced. The RNA input was 0.5 to 1 ug, and it was reverse transcribed with random hexamers. MiXCR, applied by TCRdb to the immunoSEQ multiplex PCR reads, yields one record per CDR3 protein. This sample carries approximately 170,000 distinct CDR3 sequences, about 94% of them seen once, and the ten largest clones take more than 0.13%. The CDR3 totals 13 residues. CDR1 SNHLY and CDR2 FYNNEI come from the germline V gene. The V end lost 7 bases, the J end lost 4 bases, and 13 bases lay between the germline ends.

V is TRBV2 and J is TRBJ1-2, with D possibly TRBD1 on 6 matching bases. Sequenced material: CD4+ T cells from PBMCs. This receptor was obtained from a human donor in good health. This chain's CDR3 is CASNIQGVYGYTF. CDR3 DNA: TGTGCCAGCAATATACAGGGAGTCTATGGCTACACCTTC.